This is a list of T cell receptor beta chains from one sample in a study of tumor-infiltrating lymphocytes in localized non-small cell lung cancer. The protocol was immunoSEQ multiplex PCR, while the TCRdb copy is restricted to in-frame clones and leaves out a portion. The sample lists 9,000 to 13,000 clones; about 75% were seen once. What was sequenced was uninvolved lung tissue not adjacent to the tumor. Receptors originate from a human donor with non-small cell lung cancer. Each CDR3 is given with its conserved first and last residue. Fields, in order: J gene, clone size, V gene, D gene, CDR3 protein, CDR3 DNA. The D gene is left open where the match is weak. The size of a clone is reported for some rows only, either as once, few or many, or as a class for expanded clones.

>TRBJ2-3|-|TRBV7-9|-
CASSPLIDTTDTQYF
TGTGCCAGCAGCCCGCTGATTGACACCACAGATACGCAGTATTTT
>TRBJ1-1|-|TRBV19|TRBD1
CASGQDRVDTEAFF
TGTGCCAGTGGCCAGGACAGGGTCGACACTGAAGCTTTCTTT
>TRBJ2-7|-|TRBV29-1|-
CSARSPGSAEQYF
TGCAGCGCCCGATCCCCAGGGTCGGCCGAGCAGTACTTC
>TRBJ1-1|-|TRBV6-5|TRBD1
CASTTPWDRGGEAFF
TGTGCCAGCACCACGCCCTGGGACAGGGGAGGAGAAGCTTTCTTT
>TRBJ2-5|-|TRBV29-1|-
CSVERGSQETQYF
TGCAGCGTTGAAAGGGGATCACAAGAGACCCAGTACTTC
>TRBJ2-7|-|TRBV28|-
CASSLEGLRYEQYF
TGTGCCAGCAGCCTTGAGGGACTTCGCTACGAGCAGTACTTC
>TRBJ1-2|medium-sized|TRBV5-1|-
CASSLFGAPNYGYTF
TGCGCCAGCAGCTTGTTCGGGGCTCCTAACTATGGCTACACCTTC
>TRBJ2-3|-|TRBV25-1|-
CASSPGNMGTDTQYF
TGTGCCAGCAGCCCTGGAAACATGGGCACAGATACGCAGTATTTT
>TRBJ2-5|-|TRBV30|-
CAWSLGETQYF
TGTGCCTGGAGTCTGGGGGAGACCCAGTACTTC
>TRBJ2-1|few|TRBV7-2|TRBD2
CASSLGTSLGRQFF
TGTGCCAGCAGCTTAGGGACTAGCCTGGGGCGGCAGTTCTTC
>TRBJ1-4|-|TRBV5-8|-
CASAVEKLFF
TGTGCCAGCGCCGTGGAAAAACTGTTTTTT
>TRBJ2-7|-|TRBV7-2|-
CASSLEGGYEQYF
TGTGCCAGCAGCTTAGAAGGGGGCTACGAGCAGTACTTC
>TRBJ2-3|-|TRBV29-1|-
CSVVGSPTSTDTQYF
TGCAGCGTTGTGGGCTCTCCCACTAGCACAGATACGCAGTATTTT
>TRBJ2-5|-|TRBV5-4|-
CASSLGSGKGPGETQYF
TGTGCCAGCAGCTTGGGGTCGGGTAAAGGGCCGGGGGAGACCCAGTACTTC
>TRBJ1-2|-|TRBV9|-
CASSEGTGGASSNYGYTF
TGTGCCAGCAGCGAAGGAACGGGGGGCGCCTCCTCTAACTATGGCTACACCTTC
>TRBJ1-6|-|TRBV7-9|-
CASSFPQGSPLHF
TGTGCCAGCAGCTTTCCCCAAGGTTCACCCCTCCACTTT
>TRBJ2-3|-|TRBV6-1|-
CASSEVGELYF
TGTGCCAGCAGTGAAGTTGGGGAACTGTATTTT
>TRBJ2-7|-|TRBV11-2|-
CASSLVGQNEQYF
TGTGCCAGCAGCTTAGTGGGGCAAAACGAGCAGTACTTC
>TRBJ1-3|-|TRBV7-8|-
CASSPIEFDGGNTIYF
TGTGCCAGCAGCCCTATCGAATTCGATGGGGGAAACACCATATATTTT
>TRBJ1-5|-|TRBV2|-
CASSDRGHQEYSNQPQHF
TGTGCCAGCAGTGACAGGGGACACCAGGAATATAGCAATCAGCCCCAGCATTTT
>TRBJ2-7|few|TRBV5-8|TRBD1
CASSLTGTGVYEQYF
TGTGCCAGCAGCCTCACCGGGACAGGGGTCTACGAGCAGTACTTC
>TRBJ2-3|-|TRBV7-8|-
CASSLFASTDTQYF
TGTGCCAGCAGCCTATTCGCTAGCACAGATACGCAGTATTTT
>TRBJ2-7|-|TRBV9|-
CASSPSLGGSYEQYF
TGTGCCAGCAGCCCGTCGTTGGGGGGCTCCTACGAGCAGTACTTC
>TRBJ1-2|-|TRBV28|TRBD1
CASSPWSQQGQGRNGYTF
TGTGCCAGCAGTCCCTGGTCCCAGCAGGGACAGGGGAGGAATGGCTACACCTTC
>TRBJ1-6|few|TRBV7-2|-
CASSLEGRANSPLHF
TGTGCCAGCAGCTTAGAGGGCAGAGCTAATTCACCCCTCCACTTT
>TRBJ1-2|-|TRBV29-1|TRBD1
CSVDRNPGQEEGYGYTF
TGCAGCGTTGATCGCAACCCGGGACAGGAGGAGGGCTATGGCTACACCTTC
>TRBJ2-7|-|TRBV5-1|TRBD1
CASRVGTGRYEQYF
TGCGCCAGCAGAGTTGGGACAGGGAGATACGAGCAGTACTTC
>TRBJ1-2|-|TRBV5-6|TRBD1
CASSLGQGYYGYTF
TGTGCCAGCAGCTTGGGACAGGGGTACTATGGCTACACCTTC
>TRBJ1-1|-|TRBV6-5|-
CASSTTGRNTEAFF
TGTGCCAGCAGTACCACAGGGCGGAACACTGAAGCTTTCTTT
>TRBJ1-4|-|TRBV6-6|TRBD1
CASSYAGGIEKLFF
TGTGCCAGCAGTTACGCAGGGGGCATTGAAAAACTGTTTTTT
>TRBJ1-4|-|TRBV2|TRBD1
CASSDLLGTVNEKLFF
TGTGCCAGCAGTGACTTGCTGGGGACAGTTAATGAAAAACTGTTTTTT
>TRBJ1-2|-|TRBV5-6|TRBD1
CASQGAILSGGYTF
TGTGCCAGCCAGGGGGCAATCCTAAGTGGGGGCTACACCTTC
>TRBJ1-1|few|TRBV5-6|-
CASSFSPTVNTEAFF
TGTGCCAGCAGCTTTTCCCCGACAGTGAACACTGAAGCTTTCTTT
>TRBJ2-4|-|TRBV4-2|-
CASSQAKAKNIQYF
TGTGCCAGCAGCCAAGCAAAGGCCAAAAACATTCAGTACTTC
>TRBJ2-1|few|TRBV19|-
CASSIGIEQFF
TGTGCCAGTAGTATAGGAATTGAGCAGTTCTTC
>TRBJ2-3|-|TRBV30|TRBD2
CALAGSTDTQYF
TGTGCTTTAGCGGGGAGCACAGATACGCAGTATTTT
>TRBJ1-1|-|TRBV19|-
CASSILTGSEAFF
TGTGCCAGTAGTATACTCACGGGGAGTGAAGCTTTCTTT
>TRBJ1-5|-|TRBV28|-
CASSLSGNQPQHF
TGTGCCAGCAGTTTATCGGGCAATCAGCCCCAGCATTTT
>TRBJ2-3|-|TRBV28|-
CASSLTGTGTDTQYF
TGTGCCAGCAGCCTGACAGGCACGGGAACAGATACGCAGTATTTT
>TRBJ1-5|-|TRBV5-4|-
CASSRGGKGGNQPQHF
TGTGCCAGCAGCCGTGGGGGGAAAGGGGGCAATCAGCCCCAGCATTTT
>TRBJ2-7|-|TRBV19|TRBD1
CASSMTGQRFYEQYF
TGTGCCAGTAGTATGACGGGACAGCGCTTCTACGAGCAGTACTTC
>TRBJ2-7|-|TRBV28|TRBD1
CASKDQAGTGASSYEQYF
TGTGCCAGCAAAGACCAGGCCGGGACAGGGGCTTCCTCCTACGAGCAGTACTTC
>TRBJ2-4|-|TRBV28|TRBD1
CASSRDRGAKNIQYF
TGTGCCAGCAGTCGAGACAGGGGAGCCAAAAACATTCAGTACTTC
>TRBJ2-7|-|TRBV6-6|TRBD1
CASSYGGQHSGYEQYF
TGTGCCAGCAGTTACGGGGGACAGCACTCGGGCTACGAGCAGTACTTC
>TRBJ1-5|-|TRBV19|-
CATSMEALSNQPQHF
TGTGCCACCAGTATGGAGGCCCTCTCAAATCAGCCCCAGCATTTT
>TRBJ2-2|-|TRBV7-2|TRBD1
CASSRTGPGELFF
TGTGCCAGCAGTAGGACAGGGCCCGGGGAGCTGTTTTTT
>TRBJ2-6|-|TRBV28|-
CASSKGGGTGANVLTF
TGTGCCAGCAGTAAAGGGGGGGGTACTGGGGCCAACGTCCTGACTTTC
>TRBJ2-1|-|TRBV9|TRBD2
CASSPGGGAYNEQFF
TGTGCCAGCAGCCCCGGTGGGGGGGCCTACAATGAGCAGTTCTTC
>TRBJ2-7|-|TRBV9|TRBD1
CASSVDGQGWNEQYF
TGTGCCAGCAGCGTGGATGGACAGGGTTGGAACGAGCAGTACTTC
>TRBJ1-5|medium-sized|TRBV27|-
CASSQGSNQPQHF
TGTGCCAGCAGCCAGGGGAGCAATCAGCCCCAGCATTTT
>TRBJ2-4|-|TRBV2|-
CASNSGVGKNIQYF
TGTGCCAGCAACTCAGGGGTAGGCAAAAACATTCAGTACTTC
>TRBJ1-2|-|TRBV5-1|TRBD1
CASSAGQGREGYTF
TGCGCCAGCAGCGCCGGACAGGGAAGGGAGGGCTACACCTTC
>TRBJ1-3|-|TRBV2|-
CASSDRNTIYF
TGTGCCAGCAGTGATAGAAACACCATATATTTT
>TRBJ1-5|-|TRBV11-3|-
CASSHIPLGTRLAQPQHF
TGTGCCAGCAGCCACATCCCCCTAGGGACAAGACTCGCTCAGCCCCAGCATTTT
>TRBJ2-7|-|TRBV2|TRBD1
CAKRQGPFSQYF
TGTGCCAAAAGACAGGGCCCATTCTCGCAGTACTTC
>TRBJ2-3|large|TRBV2|-
CASSETYDEYF
TGTGCCAGCAGCGAGACGTACGACGAGTATTTT
>TRBJ2-7|-|TRBV9|TRBD2
CASSVGVAGGGYEQYF
TGTGCCAGCAGCGTAGGAGTCGCGGGGGGGGGATACGAGCAGTACTTC
>TRBJ2-1|-|TRBV6-6|-
CASNTDLRAAGEQFF
TGTGCCAGCAACACAGACCTGCGGGCGGCCGGGGAGCAGTTCTTC
>TRBJ2-3|-|TRBV28|-
CASSSSGLNTDTQYF
TGTGCCAGCAGTTCCTCGGGACTCAACACAGATACGCAGTATTTT